The clone carrying this T cell receptor (beta chain) is medium-sized within its sample. The antigen remains undetermined. The ends were cut back, 0 bases at V and 2 bases at J, with 7 bases in the middle. This CDR3 is 14 amino acids long. Germline-derived CDR1 and CDR2 are KGHSH and LQKENI. TRB rearrangements spanning V, D and J were amplified using mixed TRB-A/B primers. TCRdb re-analysed the multiplex PCR reads in MiXCR, keeping a single row per CDR3 protein. The table lists some 2,900 distinct CDR3 sequences, 25% to 35% of them singletons, with approximately 70% in the top ten. Amplification of TCR beta used genomic DNA extracted from peripheral blood. The data were taken from a study of T cell repertoires in aging, cancer and after chemotherapy. Study-wide points: Untreated cancer patients had significantly lower blood TCR diversity than age-matched healthy donors. Loss of evenness, beyond lost richness, contributed to age-related TCR diversity decline in cancer patients.

The V gene is TRBV18, the J gene TRBJ2-5; no reliable D call. The sequence was collected from a human donor with a solid tumor. Sequenced material: blood. The chain's CDR3 is CASSPPAGQETQYF. For the CDR3, the DNA is TGTGCCAGCTCACCACCGGCAGGTCAAGAGACCCAGTACTTC.